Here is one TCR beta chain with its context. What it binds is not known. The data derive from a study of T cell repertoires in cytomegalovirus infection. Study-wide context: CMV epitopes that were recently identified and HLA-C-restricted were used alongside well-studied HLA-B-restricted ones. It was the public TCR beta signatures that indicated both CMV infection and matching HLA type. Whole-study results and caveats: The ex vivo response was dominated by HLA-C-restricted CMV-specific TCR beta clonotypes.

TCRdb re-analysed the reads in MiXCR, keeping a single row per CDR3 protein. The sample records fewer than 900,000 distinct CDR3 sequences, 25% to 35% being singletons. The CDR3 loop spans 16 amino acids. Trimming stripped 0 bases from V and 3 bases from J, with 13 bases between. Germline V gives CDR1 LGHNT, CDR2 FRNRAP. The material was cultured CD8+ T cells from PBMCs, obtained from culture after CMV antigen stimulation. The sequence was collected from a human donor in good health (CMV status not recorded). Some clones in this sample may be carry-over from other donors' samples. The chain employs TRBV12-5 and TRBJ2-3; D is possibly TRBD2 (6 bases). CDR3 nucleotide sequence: TGTGCTAGTGGTTTGGTAGGTCTAGCGAGTACAGATACGCAGTATTTT. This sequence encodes CASGLVGLASTDTQYF.